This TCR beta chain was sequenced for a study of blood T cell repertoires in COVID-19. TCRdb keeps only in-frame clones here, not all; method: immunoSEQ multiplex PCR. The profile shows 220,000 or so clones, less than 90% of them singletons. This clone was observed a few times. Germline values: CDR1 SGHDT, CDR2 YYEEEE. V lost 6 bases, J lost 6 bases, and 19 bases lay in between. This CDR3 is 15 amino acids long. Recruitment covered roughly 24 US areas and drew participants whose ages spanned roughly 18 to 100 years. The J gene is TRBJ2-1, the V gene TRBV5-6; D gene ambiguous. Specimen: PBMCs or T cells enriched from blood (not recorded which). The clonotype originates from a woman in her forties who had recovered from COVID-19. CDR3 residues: CASTPYSRPSNEQFF. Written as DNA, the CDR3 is TGTGCCAGCACACCCTATTCGCGGCCGAGCAATGAGCAGTTCTTC.